This T cell receptor beta chain was retrieved from a study of T cells in localized non-small cell lung cancer. General study results and limits: There was an association of higher blood T cell density with longer overall survival.

Generated by immunoSEQ multiplex PCR, the TCRdb table keeps only in-frame clones and is missing some. The sample lists 2,000 or so clones; around 35% were seen once. As to this clone: The antigen remains undetermined.

Between the trimmed V and J ends, which lost 4 bases and 2 bases, there was a span of 11 bases. CDR1 and CDR2 (germline): LNHDA, SQIVND (reference sequence). There are 14 residues in the CDR3. Sample: lung tumor tissue, taken before any cancer treatment. This receptor was identified in a female donor older than 55 with stage I lung adenocarcinoma. V is TRBV19 and J is TRBJ1-2; D may be TRBD1 (6 bases). The CDR3 loop is CASSTPGENYGYTF. The CDR3 region has the DNA TGTGCCAGTAGTACCCCAGGGGAGAACTATGGCTACACCTTC.